The clone carrying this TCR beta chain has more than one count but fewer than ten. Its specificity is not known. Germline DNA was also extracted, and blood RNA was taken from unsorted whole blood. Chronic HBV infection was present, with no prior treatment. These data come from a study of tumor-infiltrating lymphocytes in primary liver carcinoma. Across the study: Patients' primary liver carcinoma was surgically resected.

Reverse transcription of 450 to 500 ng total RNA with a constant-region primer produced TCR beta cDNA. A slightly modified ARM-PCR protocol with three nested multiplex PCR rounds produced these TCR beta libraries. The first two PCR rounds, approximately 10 cycles each, used TRBV1-TRBV30 forward primers and a C-beta reverse primer. TCRdb fed the multiplex PCR reads into MiXCR, producing one record per CDR3 protein. The sample contains about 200,000 distinct CDR3 sequences, roughly two thirds of which appear only once. The V gene lost 0 bases and the J gene lost 4 bases, with 11 bases spanning the gap. This CDR3 contains 15 residues. CDR1 is SGHRS, CDR2 YFSETQ, per germline. Study results and limitations: Tumors had a significantly higher top-250-clone fraction than blood (p = 0.039). Tumor-adjacent and tumor-blood pairs overlapped less than tumor region pairs did.

The receptor was derived from a woman aged 55-75 years with primary liver carcinoma and hepatitis B virus infection. This chain links TRBV5-1 with TRBJ1-3; D may be TRBD1 (6 bases). The material sequenced was peripheral blood. In DNA, the CDR3 is TGCGCCAGCAGCTTGGGGGCAGGGGTCGGAAACACCATATATTTT. This gives the protein CASSLGAGVGNTIYF. The full variable domain, with the rest looked up from reference TRBV5-1 and TRBJ1-3, is KAGVTQTPRYLIKTRGQQVTLSCSPISGHRSVSWYQQTPGQGLQFLFEYFSETQRNKGNFPGRFSGRQFSNSRSEMNVSTLELGDSALYLCASSLGAGVGNTIYFGEGSWLTVV.